Included here is one TCR beta chain sequence, with context. As yet, its antigen is unknown. Per germline, CDR1 MNHEY and CDR2 SVGAGI. There are 12 residues in the CDR3. V trimming: 7 bases; J trimming: 3 bases; junction bases outside the gene matches: 0. This record belongs to a study of CD4 T cells in relation to SARS-CoV-2 and coronaviruses. Turning to the study itself: Two subjects were Hispanic; patients were fewer than ten males and a handful of females. Study observations and caveats: No crossreactivity against non-spike viral proteins was tested here. Memory recall responses, not primary responses primed in culture, are what the assay detects.

Naive and memory CD4+ T cells were cultured with CEF, then survey-sequenced. Profiled with immunoSEQ multiplex PCR; TCRdb holds only in-frame clones, not every one. The sample includes about 47,000 clones, approximately 80% of them seen just once. The specimen was naive CD4+ T cells from PBMCs, cultured in vitro. As for subset: naive CD4+ T cells isolated by negative enrichment. The chain has TRBV6-5 and TRBJ2-3; 8 nucleotides agree with TRBD2. This receptor was taken from an adult with COVID-19. CDR3 sequence reads: CASKRETDTQYF. CDR3 sequence (DNA): TGTGCCAGCAAGCGGGAGACAGATACGCAGTATTTT.